Detailed here is one TCR beta chain. Its antigen is not known. These data are taken from a study of immune cell composition in non-small cell lung cancer. Overall study context: Lung adenocarcinoma or squamous carcinoma made up most tumours. Study-wide results and limits: Tumour-associated clones >0.5% occurred in 33% of adenocarcinomas, approximately 74% of squamous. Tumour TCR-beta clonality was not significantly tied to smoking pack-years. Squamous lung tumours showed higher top 10 clone scores and clonality than adenocarcinomas.

Clones were sequenced by immunoSEQ multiplex PCR, and TCRdb holds only the in-frame ones, with some missing. The profile shows thousands of clones, around 85% of them singletons. The material sequenced was lung tumor tissue. This TCR came from a human donor with non-small cell lung cancer.

CDR3 region: CASSKSERGSYNEQFF. Here the CDR3 DNA reads TGTGCCAGCAGCAAATCCGAGCGGGGCTCCTACAATGAGCAGTTCTTC. The chain is built from TRBV21-1 and TRBJ2-1; the DNA was not used to check the table's D call, TRBD2. TRBV21-1 is a pseudogene locus. The CDR3 sequence is 16 residues long.